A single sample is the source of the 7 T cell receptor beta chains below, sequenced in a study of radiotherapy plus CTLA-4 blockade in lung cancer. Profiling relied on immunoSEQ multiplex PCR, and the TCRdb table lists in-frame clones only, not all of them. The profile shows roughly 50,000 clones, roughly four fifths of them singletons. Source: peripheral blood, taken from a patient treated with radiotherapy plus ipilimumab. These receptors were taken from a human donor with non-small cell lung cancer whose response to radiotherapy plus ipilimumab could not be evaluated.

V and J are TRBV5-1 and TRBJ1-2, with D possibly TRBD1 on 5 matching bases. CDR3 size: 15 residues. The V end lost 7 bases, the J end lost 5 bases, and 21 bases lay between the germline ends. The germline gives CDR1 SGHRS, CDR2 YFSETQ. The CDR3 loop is CASGIGSGFGYGYTF. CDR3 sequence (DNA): TGCGCCAGCGGGATAGGATCAGGGTTTGGGTATGGCTACACCTTC.

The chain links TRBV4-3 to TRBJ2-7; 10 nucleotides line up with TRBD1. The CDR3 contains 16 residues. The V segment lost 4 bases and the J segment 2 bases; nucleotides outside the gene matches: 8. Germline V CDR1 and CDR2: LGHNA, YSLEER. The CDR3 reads CASSLFPGQGPYEQYF. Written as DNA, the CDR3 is TGCGCCAGCAGCCTCTTTCCGGGACAGGGGCCCTACGAGCAGTACTTC.

The CDR3 nucleotides read TGTGCCAGCAGTTCGACTAGCGGGGGGGAGACCCAGTACTTC. Its translation is CASSSTSGGETQYF. V gene TRBV6-5 combines with J gene TRBJ2-5; TRBD2 agrees at 13 bases. The CDR3 length is 14 residues. Germline V lookup: CDR1 MNHEY, CDR2 SVGAGI. V was clipped by 4 bases and J by 5 bases; unmatched bases: 1.

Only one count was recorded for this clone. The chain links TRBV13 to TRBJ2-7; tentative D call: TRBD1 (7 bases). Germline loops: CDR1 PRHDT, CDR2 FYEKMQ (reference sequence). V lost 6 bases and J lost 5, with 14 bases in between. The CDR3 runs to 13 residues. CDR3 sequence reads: CASSPRGDDEQYF. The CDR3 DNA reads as TGTGCCAGCAGTCCCAGGGGGGACGACGAGCAGTACTTC.

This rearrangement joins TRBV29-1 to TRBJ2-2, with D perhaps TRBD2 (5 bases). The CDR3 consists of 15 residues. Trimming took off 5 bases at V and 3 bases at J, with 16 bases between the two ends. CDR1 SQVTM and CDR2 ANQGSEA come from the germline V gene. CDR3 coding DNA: TGCAGCGTTCGTCTTAGCCGGGGATACACCGGGGAGCTGTTTTTT. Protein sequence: CSVRLSRGYTGELFF.

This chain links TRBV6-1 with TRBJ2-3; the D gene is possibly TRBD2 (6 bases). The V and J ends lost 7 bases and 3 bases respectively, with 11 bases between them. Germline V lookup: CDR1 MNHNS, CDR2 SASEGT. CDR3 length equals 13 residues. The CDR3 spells CASTPSGTDTQYF. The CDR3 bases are TGTGCCAGCACCCCGAGCGGGACAGATACGCAGTATTTT.

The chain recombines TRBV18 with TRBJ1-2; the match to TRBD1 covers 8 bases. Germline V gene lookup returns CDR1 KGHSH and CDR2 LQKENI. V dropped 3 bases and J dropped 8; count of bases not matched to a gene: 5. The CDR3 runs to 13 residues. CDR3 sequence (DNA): TGTGCCAGCTCACCGGACAGGGTGAGCGGCTACACCTTC. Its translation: CASSPDRVSGYTF.